In its sample, the clone carrying this T cell receptor (beta chain) was seen many times. This specimen belongs to a study of early T cells in non-severe SARS-CoV-2 infection. Via MiXCR, TCRdb re-called the 5' RACE reads, giving one row per CDR3 protein. This table holds 40,000 to 55,000 distinct CDR3 sequences, approximately 6.5% found once. CDR3 length equals 15 residues. CDR1 is SNHLY and CDR2 is FYNNEI in the germline V gene. The V end was cut by 3 bases, the J end by 4 bases, with 14 bases between. The sequences come from whole blood, collected at baseline. The J gene is TRBJ2-3, the V gene TRBV2; D may correspond to TRBD1 or TRBD2 (6 bases each). This clonotype originated in an adult who was a healthcare worker with PCR-confirmed SARS-CoV-2 infection or an uninfected control (not recorded which). The CDR3 DNA sequence: TGTGCCAGCAGTGATTTCTCGGGGGCACCAGATACGCAGTATTTT. Protein: CASSDFSGAPDTQYF.